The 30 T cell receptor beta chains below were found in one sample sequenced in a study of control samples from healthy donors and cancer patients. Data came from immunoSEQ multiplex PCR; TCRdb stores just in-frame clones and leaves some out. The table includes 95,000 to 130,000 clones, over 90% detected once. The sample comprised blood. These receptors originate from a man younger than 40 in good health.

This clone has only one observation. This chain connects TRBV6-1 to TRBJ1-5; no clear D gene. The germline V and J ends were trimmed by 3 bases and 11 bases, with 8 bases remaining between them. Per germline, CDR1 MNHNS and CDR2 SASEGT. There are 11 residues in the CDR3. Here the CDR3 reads CASSDRRSQHF. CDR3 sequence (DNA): TGTGCCAGCAGTGACCGAAGGTCCCAGCATTTT.

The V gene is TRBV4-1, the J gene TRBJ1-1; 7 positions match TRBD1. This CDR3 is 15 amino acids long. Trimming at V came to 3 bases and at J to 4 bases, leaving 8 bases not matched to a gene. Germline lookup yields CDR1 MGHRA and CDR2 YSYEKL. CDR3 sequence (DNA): TGCGCCAGCAGCCAGTTTGTGACAGGGAGCACTGAAGCTTTCTTT. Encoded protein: CASSQFVTGSTEAFF.

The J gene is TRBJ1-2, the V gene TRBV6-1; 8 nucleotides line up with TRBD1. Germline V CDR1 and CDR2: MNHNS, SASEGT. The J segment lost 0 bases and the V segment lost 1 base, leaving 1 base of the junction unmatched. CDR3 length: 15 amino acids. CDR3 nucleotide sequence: TGTGCCAGCAGTGAAGGGACAGGGTCTAACTATGGCTACACCTTC. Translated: CASSEGTGSNYGYTF.

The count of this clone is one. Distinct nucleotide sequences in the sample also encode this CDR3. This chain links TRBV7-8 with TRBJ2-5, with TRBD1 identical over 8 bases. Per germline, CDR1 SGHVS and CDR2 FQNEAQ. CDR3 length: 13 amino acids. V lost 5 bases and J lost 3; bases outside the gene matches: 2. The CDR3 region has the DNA TGTGCCAGCAGCCCAGGGGGCAAAGAGACCCAGTACTTC. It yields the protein CASSPGGKETQYF. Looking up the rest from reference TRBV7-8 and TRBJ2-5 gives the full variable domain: GAGVSQSPRYKVAKRGQDVALRCDPISGHVSLFWYQQALGQGPEFLTYFQNEAQLDKSGLPSDRFFAERPEGSVSTLKIQRTQQEDSAVYLCASSPGGKETQYFGPGTRLLVL.

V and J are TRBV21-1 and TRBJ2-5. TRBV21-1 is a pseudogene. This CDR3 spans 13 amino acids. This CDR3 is CASKGRSQETQYF. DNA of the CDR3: TGTGCCAGCAAGGGGAGATCCCAAGAGACCCAGTACTTC.

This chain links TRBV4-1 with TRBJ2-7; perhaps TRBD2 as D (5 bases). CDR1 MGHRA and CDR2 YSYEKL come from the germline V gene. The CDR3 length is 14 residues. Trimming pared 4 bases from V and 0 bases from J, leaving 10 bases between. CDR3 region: CASSREGSSYEQYF. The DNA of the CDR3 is TGCGCCAGCAGCCGTGAAGGGAGCTCCTACGAGCAGTACTTC.

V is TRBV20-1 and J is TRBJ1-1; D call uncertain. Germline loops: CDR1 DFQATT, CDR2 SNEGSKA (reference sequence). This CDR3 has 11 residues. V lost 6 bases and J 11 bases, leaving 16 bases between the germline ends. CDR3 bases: TGCAGTGCCGCAGGCCAACCGGTGGCTTTCTTT. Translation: CSAAGQPVAFF.

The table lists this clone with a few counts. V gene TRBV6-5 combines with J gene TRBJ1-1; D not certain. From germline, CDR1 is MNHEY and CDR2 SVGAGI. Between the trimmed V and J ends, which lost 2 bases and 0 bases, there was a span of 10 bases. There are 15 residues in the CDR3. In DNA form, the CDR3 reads TGTGCCAGCAGTTACACACGGAGGGTGAACACTGAAGCTTTCTTT. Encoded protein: CASSYTRRVNTEAFF.

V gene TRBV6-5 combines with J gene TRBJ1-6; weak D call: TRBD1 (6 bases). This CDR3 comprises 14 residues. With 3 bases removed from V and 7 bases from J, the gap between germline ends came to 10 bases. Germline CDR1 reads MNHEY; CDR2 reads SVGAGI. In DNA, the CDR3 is TGTGCCAGCAGTTATCAGGGACACAATTCACCCCTCCACTTT. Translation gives CASSYQGHNSPLHF.

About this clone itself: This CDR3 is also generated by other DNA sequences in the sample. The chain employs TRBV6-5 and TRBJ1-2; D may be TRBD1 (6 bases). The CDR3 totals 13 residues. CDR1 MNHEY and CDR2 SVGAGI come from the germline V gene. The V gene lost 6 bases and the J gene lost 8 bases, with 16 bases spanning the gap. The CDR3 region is CASRLQQGGGYTF. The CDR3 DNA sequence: TGTGCCAGCAGGCTCCAACAGGGAGGAGGCTACACCTTC.

This CDR3 reads CASSSGGGQPQHF. CDR3 DNA sequence: TGTGCCAGCAGTTCCGGGGGTGGTCAGCCCCAGCATTTT. V is TRBV27 and J is TRBJ1-5; D possibly corresponds to TRBD1 (5 bases). The ends were cut back, 4 bases at V and 6 bases at J, with 10 bases in the middle. The CDR3 extends over 13 amino acids. Germline lookup yields CDR1 MNHEY and CDR2 SMNVEV (reference sequence).

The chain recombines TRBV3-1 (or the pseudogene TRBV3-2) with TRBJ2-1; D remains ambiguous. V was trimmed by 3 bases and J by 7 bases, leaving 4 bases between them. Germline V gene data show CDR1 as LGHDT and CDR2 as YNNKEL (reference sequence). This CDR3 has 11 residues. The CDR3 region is CASSQGNEQFF. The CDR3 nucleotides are TGTGCCAGCAGCCAGGGAAATGAGCAGTTCTTC.

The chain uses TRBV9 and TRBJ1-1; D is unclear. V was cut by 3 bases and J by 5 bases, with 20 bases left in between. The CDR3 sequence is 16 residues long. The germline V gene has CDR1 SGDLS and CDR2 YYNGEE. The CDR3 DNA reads TGTGCCAGCAGCGCCCTGCCGGCGTCCACCGGAACTGAAGCTTTCTTT. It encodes CASSALPASTGTEAFF. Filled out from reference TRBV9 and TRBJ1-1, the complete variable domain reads DSGVTQTPKHLITATGQRVTLRCSPRSGDLSVYWYQQSLDQGLQFLIQYYNGEERAKGNILERFSAQQFPDLHSELNLSSLELGDSALYFCASSALPASTGTEAFFGQGTRLTVV.

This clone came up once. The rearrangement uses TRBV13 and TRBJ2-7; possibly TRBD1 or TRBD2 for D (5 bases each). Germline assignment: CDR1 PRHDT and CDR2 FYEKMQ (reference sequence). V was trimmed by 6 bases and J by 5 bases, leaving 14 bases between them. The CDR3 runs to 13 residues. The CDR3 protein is CASREVSRDEQYF. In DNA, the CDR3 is TGTGCCAGCAGGGAGGTCTCCAGGGACGAGCAGTACTTC.

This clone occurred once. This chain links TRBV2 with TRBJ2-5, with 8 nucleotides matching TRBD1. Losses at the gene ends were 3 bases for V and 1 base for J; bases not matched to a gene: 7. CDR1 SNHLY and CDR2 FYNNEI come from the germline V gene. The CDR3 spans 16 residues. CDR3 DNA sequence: TGTGCCAGCAGTGATGGGCAGGGGGCCCCCCAAGAGACCCAGTACTTC. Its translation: CASSDGQGAPQETQYF. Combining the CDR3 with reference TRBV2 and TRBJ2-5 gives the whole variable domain EPEVTQTPSHQVTQMGQEVILRCVPISNHLYFYWYRQILGQKVEFLVSFYNNEISEKSEIFDDQFSVERPDGSNFTLKIRSTKLEDSAMYFCASSDGQGAPQETQYFGPGTRLLVL.

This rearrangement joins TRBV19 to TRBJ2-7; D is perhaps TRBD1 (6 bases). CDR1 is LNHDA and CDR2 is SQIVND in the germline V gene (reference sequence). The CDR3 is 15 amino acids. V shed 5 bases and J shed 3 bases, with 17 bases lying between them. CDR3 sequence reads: CASSSVRGSFYEQYF. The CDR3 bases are TGTGCCAGTAGTTCCGTGAGGGGGAGCTTCTACGAGCAGTACTTC.

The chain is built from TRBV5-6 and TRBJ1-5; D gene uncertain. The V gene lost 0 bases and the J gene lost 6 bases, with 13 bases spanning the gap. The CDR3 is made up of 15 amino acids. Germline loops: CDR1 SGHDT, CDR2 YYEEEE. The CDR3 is CASSLGQQMGQPQHF. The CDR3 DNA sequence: TGTGCCAGCAGCTTGGGGCAGCAGATGGGTCAGCCCCAGCATTTT.

The CDR3 DNA follows: TGTGCCAGCAGTTCTACGGACAGGTTCTACGAGCAGTACGTC. It yields the protein CASSSTDRFYEQYV. The chain links TRBV27 to TRBJ2-7, with TRBD1 identical over 7 bases. Trimming cost V 4 bases and J 3 bases; bases outside gene matches: 6. This CDR3 has 14 residues. Germline CDR1 reads MNHEY; CDR2 reads SMNVEV (reference sequence).

The DNA of the CDR3 is TGTGCCAGCAACCTAGGAGGGGCTAACACTGAAGCTTTCTTT. Protein sequence: CASNLGGANTEAFF. The chain recombines TRBV7-9 with TRBJ1-1; the D gene is possibly TRBD1 (5 bases). V gave up 7 bases and J gave up 2 bases, with 14 bases separating them. The CDR3 runs 14 residues. Germline V lookup: CDR1 SEHNR, CDR2 FQNEAQ (reference sequence). The whole variable domain, filled in from reference TRBV7-9 and TRBJ1-1, reads DTGVSQNPRHKITKRGQNVTFRCDPISEHNRLYWYRQTLGQGPEFLTYFQNEAQLEKSRLLSDRFSAERPKGSFSTLEIQRTEQGDSAMYLCASNLGGANTEAFFGQGTRLTVV.

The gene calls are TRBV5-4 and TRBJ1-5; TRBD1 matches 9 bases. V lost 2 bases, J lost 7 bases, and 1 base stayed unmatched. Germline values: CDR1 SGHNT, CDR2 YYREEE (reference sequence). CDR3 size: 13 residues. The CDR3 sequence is CASSFGQGQPQHF. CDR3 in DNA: TGTGCCAGCAGCTTCGGACAGGGGCAGCCCCAGCATTTT.

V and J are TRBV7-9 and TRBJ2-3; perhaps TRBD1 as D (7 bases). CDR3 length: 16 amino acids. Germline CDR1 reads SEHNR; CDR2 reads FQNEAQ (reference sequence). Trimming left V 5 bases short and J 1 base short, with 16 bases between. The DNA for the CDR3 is TGTGCCAGCAGCCCAGGAGTCAGGGGGGGCACAGATACGCAGTATTTT. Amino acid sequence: CASSPGVRGGTDTQYF.

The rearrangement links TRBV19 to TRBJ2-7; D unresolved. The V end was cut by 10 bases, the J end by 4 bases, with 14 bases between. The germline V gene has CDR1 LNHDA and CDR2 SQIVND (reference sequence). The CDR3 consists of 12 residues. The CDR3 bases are TGTGCCAACGACCCGCCGCCTTACGAGCAGTACGTC. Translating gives CANDPPPYEQYV.

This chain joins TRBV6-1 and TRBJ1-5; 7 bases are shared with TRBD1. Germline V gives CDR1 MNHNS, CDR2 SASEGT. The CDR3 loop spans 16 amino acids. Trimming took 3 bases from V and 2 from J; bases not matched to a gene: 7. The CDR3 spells CASSDYRGYGNQPQHF. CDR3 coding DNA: TGTGCCAGCAGTGATTACAGGGGTTATGGCAATCAGCCCCAGCATTTT.

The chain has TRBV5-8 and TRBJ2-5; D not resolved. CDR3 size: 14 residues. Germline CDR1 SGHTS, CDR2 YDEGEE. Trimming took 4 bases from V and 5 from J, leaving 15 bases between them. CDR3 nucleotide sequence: TGTGCCAGCAGCCCAGGTTTGGGTACGGAGACCCAGTACTTC. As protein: CASSPGLGTETQYF.

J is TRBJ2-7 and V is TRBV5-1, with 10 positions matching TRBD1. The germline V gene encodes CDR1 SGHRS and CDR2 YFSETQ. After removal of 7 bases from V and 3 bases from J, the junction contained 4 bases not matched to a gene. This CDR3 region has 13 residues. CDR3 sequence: CASYRDRGYEQYF. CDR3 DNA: TGCGCCAGCTACCGGGACAGGGGCTACGAGCAGTACTTC. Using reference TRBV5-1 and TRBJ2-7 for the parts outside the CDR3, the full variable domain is KAGVTQTPRYLIKTRGQQVTLSCSPISGHRSVSWYQQTPGQGLQFLFEYFSETQRNKGNFPGRFSGRQFSNSRSEMNVSTLELGDSALYLCASYRDRGYEQYFGPGTRLTVT.

The CDR3 loop is CASSVWGSYEKLFF. The DNA for the CDR3 is TGCGCCAGCAGTGTTTGGGGTAGTTATGAAAAACTGTTTTTT. V is TRBV10-1 and J is TRBJ1-4, with no clear D. Trimming shortened V by 4 bases and J by 6 bases, and 12 bases separated the two germline ends. Germline V gene lookup returns CDR1 WNHNN and CDR2 SYGVQD (reference sequence). The CDR3 spans 14 residues.

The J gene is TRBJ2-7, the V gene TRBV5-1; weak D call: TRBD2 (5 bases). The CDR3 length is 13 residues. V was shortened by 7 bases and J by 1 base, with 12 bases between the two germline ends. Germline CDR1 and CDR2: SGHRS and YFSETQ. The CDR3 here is CASGSGVSYEQYF. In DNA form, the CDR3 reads TGCGCCAGCGGATCCGGGGTTTCCTACGAGCAGTACTTC.

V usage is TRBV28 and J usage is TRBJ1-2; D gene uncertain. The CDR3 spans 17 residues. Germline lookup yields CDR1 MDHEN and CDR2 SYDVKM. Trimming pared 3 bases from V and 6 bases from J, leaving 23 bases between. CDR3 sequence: CASSFRQIYTEIHGYTF. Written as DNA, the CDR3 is TGTGCCAGCAGTTTCAGACAAATATACACGGAGATCCATGGCTACACCTTC.

The CDR3, as DNA: TGCGCCAGCAGCTCCGGGACAGCCACAGATACGCAGTATTTT. Translating gives CASSSGTATDTQYF. The chain uses TRBV5-1 and TRBJ2-3, with 7 bases fitting TRBD1. The CDR3 extends over 14 amino acids. The germline gives CDR1 SGHRS, CDR2 YFSETQ. With V trimmed by 3 bases and J by 2 bases, 3 bases remained unmatched.

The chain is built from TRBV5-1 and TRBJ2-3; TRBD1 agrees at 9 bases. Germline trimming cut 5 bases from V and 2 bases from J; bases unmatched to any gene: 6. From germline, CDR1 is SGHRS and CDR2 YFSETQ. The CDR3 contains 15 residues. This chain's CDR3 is CASRHTGGDTDTQYF. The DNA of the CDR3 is TGCGCCAGCAGACATACAGGGGGCGACACAGATACGCAGTATTTT.